This TCR beta chain was profiled in a study of T cell repertoires in cytomegalovirus infection. The table lists this clonotype with a few counts. The antigen remains undetermined. MiXCR was run by TCRdb on the reads, yielding one entry per CDR3 protein. The sample contains around 110,000 distinct CDR3 sequences, around 10% of which appear only once. The CDR3 extends over 15 amino acids. Between the trimmed V and J ends, which lost 3 bases and 8 bases, there was a span of 17 bases. Germline V gene lookup returns CDR1 MNHEY and CDR2 SVGEGT. The study's findings and limits: Summed public TCR beta family frequency identified CMV carriers bearing the relevant HLA.

This receptor was taken from a human donor in good health (CMV status not recorded). Some clones in this sample may be carry-over from other donors' samples. The sequencing input was PBMCs, sequenced either directly or after in vitro stimulation (not recorded which). The chain recombines TRBV6-2 or TRBV6-3 with TRBJ2-1; either TRBD1 or TRBD2 may supply D (5 bases each). The CDR3 coding sequence is TGTGCCAGCAGTTATCCCGAGTCGGGGCTCCATGAGCAGTTCTTC. Translation gives CASSYPESGLHEQFF.